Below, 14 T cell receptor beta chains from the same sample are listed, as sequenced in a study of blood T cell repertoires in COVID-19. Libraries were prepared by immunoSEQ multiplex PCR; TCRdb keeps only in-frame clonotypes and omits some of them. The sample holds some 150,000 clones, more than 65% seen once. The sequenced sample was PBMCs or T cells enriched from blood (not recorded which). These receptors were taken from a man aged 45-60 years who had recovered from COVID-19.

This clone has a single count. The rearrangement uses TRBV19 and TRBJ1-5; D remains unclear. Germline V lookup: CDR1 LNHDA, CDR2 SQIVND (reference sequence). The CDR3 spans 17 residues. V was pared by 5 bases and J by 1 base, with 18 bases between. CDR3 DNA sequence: TGTGCCAGTAGTCCTCTCCCGACTCCCTCAAGCAATCAGCCCCAGCATTTT. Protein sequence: CASSPLPTPSSNQPQHF.

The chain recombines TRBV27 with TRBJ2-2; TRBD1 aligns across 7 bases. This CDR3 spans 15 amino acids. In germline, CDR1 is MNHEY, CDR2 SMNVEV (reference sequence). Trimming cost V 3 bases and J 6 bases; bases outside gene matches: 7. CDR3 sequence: CASSFRTGVPGELFF. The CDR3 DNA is TGTGCCAGCAGTTTCCGAACAGGGGTTCCCGGGGAGCTGTTTTTT.

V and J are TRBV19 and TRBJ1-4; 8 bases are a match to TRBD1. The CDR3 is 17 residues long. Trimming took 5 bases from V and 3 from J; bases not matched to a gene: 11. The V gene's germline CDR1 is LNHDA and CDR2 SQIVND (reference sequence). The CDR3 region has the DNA TGTGCCAGTAGTTCTCGGACAGGGTCTTCCCCTAATGAAAAACTGTTTTTT. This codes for CASSSRTGSSPNEKLFF. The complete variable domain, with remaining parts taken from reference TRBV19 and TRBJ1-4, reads DGGITQSPKYLFRKEGQNVTLSCEQNLNHDAMYWYRQDPGQGLRLIYYSQIVNDFQKGDIAEGYSVSREKKESFPLTVTSAQKNPTAFYLCASSSRTGSSPNEKLFFGSGTQLSVL.

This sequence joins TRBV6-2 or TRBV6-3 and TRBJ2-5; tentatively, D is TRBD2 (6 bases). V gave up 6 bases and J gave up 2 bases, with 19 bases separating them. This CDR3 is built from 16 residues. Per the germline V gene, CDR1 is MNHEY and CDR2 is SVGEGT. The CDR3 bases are TGTGCCAGCAGCCCTCCCCGGGGTGGGGGGCAAGAGACCCAGTACTTC. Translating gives CASSPPRGGGQETQYF.

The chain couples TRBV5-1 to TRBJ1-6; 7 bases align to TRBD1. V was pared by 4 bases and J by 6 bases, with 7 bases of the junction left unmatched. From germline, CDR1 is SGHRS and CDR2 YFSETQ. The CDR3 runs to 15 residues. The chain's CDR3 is CASSGGQFFNSPLHF. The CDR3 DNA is TGCGCCAGCAGCGGGGGACAGTTCTTTAATTCACCCCTCCACTTT.

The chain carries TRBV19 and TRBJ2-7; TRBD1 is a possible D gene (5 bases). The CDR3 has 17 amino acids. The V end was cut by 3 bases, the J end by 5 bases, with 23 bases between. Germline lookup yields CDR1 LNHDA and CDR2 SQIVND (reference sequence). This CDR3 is CASSIGPAGLGSNEQYF. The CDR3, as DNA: TGTGCCAGTAGTATCGGGCCTGCAGGGCTGGGGTCCAACGAGCAGTACTTC.

CDR3 in DNA: TGTGCCAGCAGTTATTTGGGACAGCAAGAGACCCAGTACTTC. Protein sequence: CASSYLGQQETQYF. The chain employs TRBV6-2 or TRBV6-3 and TRBJ2-5, with 7 positions matching TRBD1. The CDR3 totals 14 residues. From germline, CDR1 is MNHEY and CDR2 SVGEGT. V shed 3 bases, J shed 2 bases, and the junction held 3 bases outside the gene matches.

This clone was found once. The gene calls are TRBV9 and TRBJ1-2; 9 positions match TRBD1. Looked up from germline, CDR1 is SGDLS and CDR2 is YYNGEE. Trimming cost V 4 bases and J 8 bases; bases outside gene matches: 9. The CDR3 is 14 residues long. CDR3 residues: CASSTRPGQGGYTF. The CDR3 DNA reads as TGTGCCAGCAGCACCCGTCCGGGACAGGGAGGCTACACCTTC.

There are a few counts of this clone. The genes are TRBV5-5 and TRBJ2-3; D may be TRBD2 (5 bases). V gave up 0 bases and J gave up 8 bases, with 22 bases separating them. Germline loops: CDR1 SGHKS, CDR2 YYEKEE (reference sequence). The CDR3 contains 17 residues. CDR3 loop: CASSLVLTGRDPGTQYF. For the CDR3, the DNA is TGTGCCAGCAGCTTGGTTCTGACGGGGAGAGACCCCGGTACGCAGTATTTT.

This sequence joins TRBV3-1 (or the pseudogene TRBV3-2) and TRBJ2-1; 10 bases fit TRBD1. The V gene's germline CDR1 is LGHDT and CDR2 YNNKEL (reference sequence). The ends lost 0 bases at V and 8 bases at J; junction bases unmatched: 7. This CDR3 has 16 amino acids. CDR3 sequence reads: CASSQDPGTGVDEQFF. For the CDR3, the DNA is TGTGCCAGCAGCCAAGATCCTGGGACAGGGGTGGATGAGCAGTTCTTC.

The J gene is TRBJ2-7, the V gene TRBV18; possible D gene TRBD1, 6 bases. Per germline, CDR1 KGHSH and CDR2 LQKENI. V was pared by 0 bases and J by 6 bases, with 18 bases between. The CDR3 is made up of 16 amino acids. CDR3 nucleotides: TGTGCCAGCTCACCACCGGCACAGGGAAACACCGGCGAGCAGTACTTC. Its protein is CASSPPAQGNTGEQYF.

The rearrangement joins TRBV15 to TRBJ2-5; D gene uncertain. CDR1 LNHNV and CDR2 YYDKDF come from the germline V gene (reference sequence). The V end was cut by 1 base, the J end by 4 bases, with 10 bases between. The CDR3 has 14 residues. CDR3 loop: CATSRGLATETQYF. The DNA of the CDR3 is TGTGCCACCAGCAGAGGATTAGCAACAGAGACCCAGTACTTC.

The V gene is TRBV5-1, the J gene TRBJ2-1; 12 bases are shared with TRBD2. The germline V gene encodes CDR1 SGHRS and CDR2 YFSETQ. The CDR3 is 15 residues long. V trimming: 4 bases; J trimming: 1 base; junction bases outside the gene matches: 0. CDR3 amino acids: CASSTSGGSYNEQFF. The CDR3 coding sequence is TGCGCCAGCAGCACTAGCGGGGGGTCCTACAATGAGCAGTTCTTC.

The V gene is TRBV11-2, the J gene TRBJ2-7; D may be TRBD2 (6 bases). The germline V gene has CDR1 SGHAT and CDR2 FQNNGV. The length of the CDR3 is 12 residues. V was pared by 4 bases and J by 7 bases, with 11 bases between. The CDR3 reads CASSSGGREQYF. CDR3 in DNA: TGTGCCAGCAGCTCCGGGGGAAGGGAGCAGTACTTC.